The 2 T cell receptor beta chains below were found in one sample sequenced in a study of blood T cell repertoires in COVID-19. This table comes from immunoSEQ multiplex PCR, and its TCRdb copy is limited to in-frame clones, with some not included. The sample includes about 55,000 clones, 90% of them seen just once. The sample taken for sequencing was peripheral blood. The receptors derive from a man aged 80 or over with acute or convalescent COVID-19.

This sequence joins TRBV2 and TRBJ2-1, with TRBD2 as a possible D gene (5 bases). Per the germline V gene, CDR1 is SNHLY and CDR2 is FYNNEI. This CDR3 has 12 residues. With 2 bases removed from V and 7 bases from J, the gap between germline ends came to 6 bases. CDR3 sequence (DNA): TGTGCCAGCAGTGAAAGGAGGAATGAGCAGTTCTTC. Its translation is CASSERRNEQFF.

This chain links TRBV5-1 with TRBJ1-4, with D possibly TRBD1 on 6 matching bases. Per the germline V gene, CDR1 is SGHRS and CDR2 is YFSETQ. Trimming left V 0 bases short and J 8 bases short, with 11 bases between. The CDR3 length is 14 residues. CDR3 DNA: TGCGCCAGCAGCTTGGGCAGGGGCAAAGAAAAACTGTTTTTT. It is translated as CASSLGRGKEKLFF.